This T cell receptor (beta chain) was observed in a study of type 1 and type 2 diabetes patients. At the level of the study: Across the study, about 19,000,000 paired-end reads were produced.

The study's findings and limits: Type 2 diabetes repertoires were more diverse than type 1 diabetes repertoires. Some T1D-only expanded clones might appear in more T2D or control samples. Highly-expanded CD4+ clones were few in type 2 diabetes, median one, roughly 4% of reads.

Remarks on this clonotype: Its cognate antigen is unknown.

The PCR template was genomic DNA. The TCR beta CDR3 region was amplified using 30 forward and 13 reverse primers. TCRdb reprocessed the multiplex PCR reads with MiXCR, giving one entry per CDR3 protein. The sample lists fewer than 300,000 distinct CDR3 sequences; roughly 48% were seen once. The V and J ends lost 5 bases and 0 bases, in that order; junction bases with no gene match: 6. The CDR3 covers 17 residues. Germline CDR1 and CDR2: MNHEY and SVGAGI. The chain uses TRBV6-5 and TRBJ1-4; TRBD1 matches at 10 bases. Source material: peripheral blood mononuclear cells (PBMCs). The sequence was obtained from a man younger than 30 with type 2 diabetes. CDR3: CASSPLGQGATNEKLFF. Here the CDR3 DNA reads TGTGCCAGCAGTCCCCTCGGACAGGGGGCAACTAATGAAAAACTGTTTTTT.